The T cell receptor (beta chain) under discussion was sequenced for a study of blood T cell repertoires in COVID-19. This CDR3 region has 17 residues. V shed 9 bases, J shed 4 bases, and the junction held 20 bases outside the gene matches. Assay used: immunoSEQ multiplex PCR; TCRdb lists only in-frame clones, some missing. The sample has around 6,400 clones; roughly 82% are singletons. The rearrangement links TRBV23-1 to TRBJ2-5; 7 positions agree with TRBD1. TRBV23-1 carries the ORF label, with uncertain function. The specimen was peripheral blood. This sequence originates from a human donor with active COVID-19. The donor label of this sample is uncertain. The CDR3 here is CASRRGGAFGRLETQYF. In nucleotides, the CDR3 is TGCGCCAGTAGGAGAGGGGGCGCGTTTGGAAGGTTAGAGACCCAGTACTTC.